This T cell receptor beta chain originates from a study of cytomegalovirus exposure and HLA in healthy donors. Overall study findings and caveats: Rare TCR sequences predominated, though certain public TCRs were found in many donors.

The CDR3 has 16 amino acids. Looked up from germline, CDR1 is LNHNV and CDR2 is YYDKDF (reference sequence). J gave up 9 bases and V 3 bases, and 12 bases lay outside the gene matches. TCRdb keeps only in-frame clones here, not all; method: immunoSEQ multiplex PCR. Altogether roughly 84,000 clones are present, approximately 91% being singletons, with the ten largest covering about 2.2%. Note on this clone: Its target is unknown.

The chain is built from TRBV15 and TRBJ2-1; TRBD2 matches 9 bases. Sequenced sample: PBMCs. This TCR came from a man aged 25-40 years in good health and CMV-seronegative. The CDR3 is CATSRGGREGSIEQFF. In DNA, the CDR3 is TGTGCCACCAGCAGGGGGGGGCGGGAGGGTAGCATTGAGCAGTTCTTC.